This T cell receptor beta chain was retrieved from a study of shared clonotypes between healthy human individuals. Study at large: Donors had three CD4 naive, three CD4 memory, two CD8 naive and one CD8 memory plate apiece. Overall study results and limits: Memory subsets had estimated richness that was generally smaller than that of naive subsets. Sequencing depth was expected to influence donor clonotype sharing.

As defined, naive CD8 cells were CD45RO-negative and positively selected for CCR7, with terminally differentiated effector memory CD45RA+ cells excluded. For this clone: Its antigen remains unidentified.

Clones were read by immunoSEQ multiplex PCR, and TCRdb kept only the in-frame ones, dropping some. Here the sample spans about 2.2 million clones, over 85% being singletons. V gave up 0 bases and J gave up 7 bases, with 16 bases separating them. CDR3 length equals 16 residues. CDR1 and CDR2 (germline): SGDLS, YYNGEE. The sample taken for sequencing was naive CD8+ T cells from PBMCs. This clonotype was obtained from a man aged 18 to 30 in good health. Some clones in this sample may be carry-over from other donors' samples. The chain couples TRBV9 to TRBJ2-2, with D perhaps TRBD2 (6 bases). The CDR3 spells CASSVDSGAPGGELFF. The CDR3 DNA reads as TGTGCCAGCAGCGTAGATTCGGGAGCCCCCGGCGGGGAGCTGTTTTTT.